These T cell receptor beta chains were read from a single sample in a study of CD8+ T cells in alopecia areata. TCRdb's copy holds only in-frame clones and misses some; the assay was immunoSEQ multiplex PCR. The sample contains over 100,000 clones, 50% to 55% of which appear only once. Sequenced here: CD4+ T cells sorted from blood, sampled at week 4, from a patient treated with tofacitinib. These receptor sequences come from a human donor with alopecia areata. Each CDR3 is given with its conserved first and last residue. The D gene is left open where the match is weak. Rows give clone size only sometimes, using once, few, many, or a class for an expanded clone.

V gene	clone size	CDR3 length	J gene	D gene	CDR3 protein	CDR3 DNA
TRBV27	-	14	TRBJ1-2	TRBD1	CASSAHGQGYGYTF	TGTGCCAGCAGCGCACACGGACAGGGGTATGGCTACACCTTC
TRBV29-1	few	15	TRBJ2-4	-	CSVEDRGRGKNIQYF	TGCAGCGTTGAAGATCGTGGAAGGGGAAAAAACATTCAGTACTTC
TRBV29-1	-	14	TRBJ2-1	TRBD1	CSDPLGQGHWEQFF	TGCAGTGACCCACTCGGACAGGGGCATTGGGAGCAGTTCTTC
TRBV19	few	18	TRBJ2-6	TRBD2	CASSIGLDPARGANVLTF	TGTGCCAGTAGTATTGGACTAGACCCCGCACGGGGGGCCAACGTCCTGACTTTC
TRBV7-8	-	15	TRBJ2-7	-	CASSPRRADSYEQYF	TGTGCCAGCAGCCCCCGCCGGGCGGACTCCTACGAGCAGTACTTC
TRBV29-1	-	13	TRBJ1-5	-	CSVEEYSNQPQHF	TGCAGCGTTGAAGAGTATAGCAATCAGCCCCAGCATTTT
TRBV6-1	-	11	TRBJ2-7	-	CASSFNYEQYF	TGTGCCAGCAGCTTCAACTACGAGCAGTACTTC
TRBV11-2	-	12	TRBJ2-1	TRBD1	CASSPSRQGPFF	TGTGCCAGCAGCCCTTCGAGACAGGGGCCCTTCTTC
TRBV5-1	-	15	TRBJ1-2	-	CASSGTGTLDYGYTF	TGCGCCAGCAGCGGAACAGGGACCCTGGACTATGGCTACACCTTC
TRBV15	-	11	TRBJ2-3	-	CATSRRTTQYF	TGTGCCACCAGCCGCAGGACTACGCAGTATTTT
TRBV7-2	-	11	TRBJ2-7	-	CASSFFNEQYF	TGTGCCAGCAGCTTTTTCAACGAGCAGTACTTC
TRBV7-2	few	15	TRBJ1-1	-	CASTQGGTQNTEAFF	TGTGCCAGCACCCAAGGGGGGACTCAGAACACTGAAGCTTTCTTT
TRBV27	-	14	TRBJ1-4	-	CASSLRTTNEKLFF	TGTGCCAGCAGTCTACGGACAACTAATGAAAAACTGTTTTTT
TRBV30	-	17	TRBJ1-2	-	CAWSDPFVNREIYGYTF	TGTGCCTGGAGTGACCCGTTTGTGAACAGGGAGATCTATGGCTACACCTTC
TRBV5-1	-	16	TRBJ2-2	-	CASSLGRVRATGELFF	TGCGCCAGCAGCTTGGGGCGTGTTAGGGCCACCGGGGAGCTGTTTTTT
TRBV29-1	-	15	TRBJ2-7	-	CSVKGRQGGVYEQYF	TGCAGCGTAAAAGGACGACAGGGAGGGGTATACGAGCAGTACTTC
TRBV2	-	13	TRBJ2-1	-	CASTPSRGNEQFF	TGTGCCAGCACCCCCTCGAGGGGCAATGAGCAGTTCTTC
TRBV5-1	-	15	TRBJ2-2	-	CASSPDRPNTGELFF	TGCGCCAGCAGCCCCGACAGGCCAAACACCGGGGAGCTGTTTTTT
TRBV15	-	15	TRBJ2-5	-	CATSRVTPGRETQYF	TGTGCCACCAGCAGGGTCACCCCTGGAAGGGAGACCCAGTACTTC
TRBV18	-	16	TRBJ1-2	TRBD1	CASSRQGGPVGYGYTF	TGTGCCAGCTCTCGACAGGGGGGTCCTGTTGGATACGGCTACACCTTC
TRBV30	-	17	TRBJ2-2	TRBD1	CAFRTGRNLANTGELFF	TGTGCCTTCCGGACAGGCCGAAACTTGGCGAACACCGGGGAGCTGTTTTTT
TRBV29-1	-	12	TRBJ2-6	-	CSVGGLANVLTF	TGCAGCGTTGGGGGCTTGGCCAACGTCCTGACTTTC
TRBV6-1	-	11	TRBJ2-7	TRBD1	CASTARDREYF	TGTGCCAGCACCGCACGGGACAGGGAGTACTTC
TRBV11-1	-	13	TRBJ1-4	-	CASSFRPAEKLFF	TGTGCCAGCAGCTTTAGACCCGCGGAAAAACTGTTTTTT
TRBV15	-	16	TRBJ2-1	-	CATSRDRTAPHNEQFF	TGTGCCACCAGCAGAGATAGAACAGCGCCTCACAATGAGCAGTTCTTC
TRBV29-1	-	14	TRBJ2-3	TRBD2	CSGLAGGPGDTQYF	TGCAGCGGCTTAGCGGGGGGGCCGGGAGATACGCAGTATTTT
TRBV27	-	16	TRBJ1-2	TRBD1	CASSLIGTGGRYGYTF	TGTGCCAGCAGTTTAATAGGGACAGGGGGACGTTATGGCTACACCTTC
TRBV5-4	-	14	TRBJ2-3	-	CASSTRQRRHTQYF	TGTGCCAGCAGCACCCGACAAAGGCGTCATACGCAGTATTTT